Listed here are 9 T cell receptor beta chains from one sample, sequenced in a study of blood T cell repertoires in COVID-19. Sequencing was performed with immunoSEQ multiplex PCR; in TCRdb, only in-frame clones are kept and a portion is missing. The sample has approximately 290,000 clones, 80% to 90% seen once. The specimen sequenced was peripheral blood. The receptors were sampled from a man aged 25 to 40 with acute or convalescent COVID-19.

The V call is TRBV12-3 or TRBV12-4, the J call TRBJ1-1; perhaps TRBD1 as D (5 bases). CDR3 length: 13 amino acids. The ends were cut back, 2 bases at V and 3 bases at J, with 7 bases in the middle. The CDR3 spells CASSLTRDTEAFF. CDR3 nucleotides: TGTGCCAGCAGTTTAACCAGGGACACTGAAGCTTTCTTT.

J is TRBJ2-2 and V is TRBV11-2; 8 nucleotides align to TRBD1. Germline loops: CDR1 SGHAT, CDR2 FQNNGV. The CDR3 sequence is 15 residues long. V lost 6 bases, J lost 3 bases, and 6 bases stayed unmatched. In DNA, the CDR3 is TGTGCCAGCAGTCCAGGGGGCGCGTACACCGGGGAGCTGTTTTTT. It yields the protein CASSPGGAYTGELFF. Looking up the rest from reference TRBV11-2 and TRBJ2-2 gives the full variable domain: EAGVAQSPRYKIIEKRQSVAFWCNPISGHATLYWYQQILGQGPKLLIQFQNNGVVDDSQLPKDRFSAERLKGVDSTLKIQPAKLEDSAVYLCASSPGGAYTGELFFGEGSRLTVL.

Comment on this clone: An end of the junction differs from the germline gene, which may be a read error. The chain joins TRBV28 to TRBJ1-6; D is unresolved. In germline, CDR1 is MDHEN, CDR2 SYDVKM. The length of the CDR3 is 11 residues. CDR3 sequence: CASSNNSPLHF. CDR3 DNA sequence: TGTGCCAGCTCCAATAATTCACCCCTCCACTTT.

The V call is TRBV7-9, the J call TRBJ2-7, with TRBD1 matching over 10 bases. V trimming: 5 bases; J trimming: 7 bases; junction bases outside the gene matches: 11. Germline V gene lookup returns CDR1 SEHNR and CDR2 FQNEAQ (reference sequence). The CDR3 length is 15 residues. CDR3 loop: CASSGRDRGVLEQYF. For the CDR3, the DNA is TGTGCCAGCAGCGGCAGGGACAGGGGCGTATTGGAGCAGTACTTC.

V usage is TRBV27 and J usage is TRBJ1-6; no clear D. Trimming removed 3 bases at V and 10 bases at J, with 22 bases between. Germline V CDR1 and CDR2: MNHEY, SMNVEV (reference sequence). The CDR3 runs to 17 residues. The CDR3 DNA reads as TGTGCCAGCAGTTTGGTCGATGTTCTGACGGGTCAGTCACCCCTCCACTTT. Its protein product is CASSLVDVLTGQSPLHF.

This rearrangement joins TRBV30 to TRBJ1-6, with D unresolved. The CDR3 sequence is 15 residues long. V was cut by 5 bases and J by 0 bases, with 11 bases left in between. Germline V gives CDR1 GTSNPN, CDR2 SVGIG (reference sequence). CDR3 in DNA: TGTGCCTGGGTCTCGGCGGGCTCCTATAATTCACCCCTCCACTTT. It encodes CAWVSAGSYNSPLHF.

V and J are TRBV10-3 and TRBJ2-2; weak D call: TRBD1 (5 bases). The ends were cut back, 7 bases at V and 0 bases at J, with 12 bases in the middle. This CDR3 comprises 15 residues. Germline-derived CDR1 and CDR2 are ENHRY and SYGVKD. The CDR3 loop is CAINLRDPNTGELFF. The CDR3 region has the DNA TGTGCCATCAACCTCAGGGATCCGAACACCGGGGAGCTGTTTTTT.

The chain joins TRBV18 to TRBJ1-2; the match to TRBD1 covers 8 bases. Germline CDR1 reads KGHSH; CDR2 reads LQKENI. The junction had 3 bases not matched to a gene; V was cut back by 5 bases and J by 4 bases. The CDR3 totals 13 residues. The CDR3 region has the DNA TGTGCCAGCTCAAGGACAGGGTTCTATGGCTACACCTTC. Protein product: CASSRTGFYGYTF.

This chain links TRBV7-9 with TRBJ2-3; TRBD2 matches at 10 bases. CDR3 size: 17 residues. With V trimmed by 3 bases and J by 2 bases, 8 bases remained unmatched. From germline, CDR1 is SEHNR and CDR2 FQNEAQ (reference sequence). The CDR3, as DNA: TGTGCCAGCAGCTTTAGGCTAGCGGGGGCTTACACAGATACGCAGTATTTT. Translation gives CASSFRLAGAYTDTQYF.